Shown below are 11 T cell receptor beta chains from a single sample sequenced in a study of T cells in Graves' hyperthyroidism and ophthalmopathy. It was RNA transcripts that yielded the amplified TCR beta CDR3 regions. In the first-round RT-PCR of the TCR CDR3, the HTBI primer set was used. TCRdb called the multiplex PCR reads again in MiXCR, with one record for every CDR3 protein. The sample lists around 340,000 distinct CDR3 sequences; roughly 21% were seen once. Material: blood. These receptor sequences come from a woman in her forties or fifties with Graves' hyperthyroidism.

The V and J genes are TRBV7-2 and TRBJ2-5; D is unresolved. CDR3 length equals 13 residues. Germline CDR1 reads SGHTA; CDR2 reads FQGNSA. Trimming left V 5 bases short and J 7 bases short, with 14 bases between. The DNA for the CDR3 is TGTGCCAGCAGCCAACATAGTCAGTTGACCCAGTACTTC. This encodes CASSQHSQLTQYF.

This clonotype was observed at least ten times. The chain joins TRBV9 to TRBJ2-7; a weak D match, TRBD1 (5 bases). Trimming cost V 0 bases and J 0 bases, with 7 bases left between them. Germline CDR1 reads SGDLS; CDR2 reads YYNGEE. The CDR3 totals 14 residues. The CDR3 loop is CASSVGRASYEQYF. As DNA, the CDR3 is TGTGCCAGCAGCGTAGGCAGGGCCTCCTACGAGCAGTACTTC. Full variable domain (rest looked up from reference TRBV9 and TRBJ2-7): DSGVTQTPKHLITATGQRVTLRCSPRSGDLSVYWYQQSLDQGLQFLIQYYNGEERAKGNILERFSAQQFPDLHSELNLSSLELGDSALYFCASSVGRASYEQYFGPGTRLTVT.

In its sample, this clonotype was seen many times. CDR3 sequence: CASSQGKRANEKLFF. The CDR3 DNA is TGTGCCAGCAGCCAAGGGAAAAGGGCTAATGAAAAACTGTTTTTT. The chain employs TRBV3-1 and TRBJ1-4; D is unclear. This CDR3 contains 15 residues. Germline V gene data show CDR1 as LGHDT and CDR2 as YNNKEL (reference sequence). Trimming took off 1 base at V and 3 bases at J, with 9 bases between the two ends.

The J gene is TRBJ1-1, the V gene TRBV10-1; no reliable D call. Trimming removed 2 bases at V and 1 base at J, with 8 bases between. Germline-derived CDR1 and CDR2 are WNHNN and SYGVQD (reference sequence). CDR3 length equals 14 residues. The CDR3 here is CASSENVGNTEAFF. CDR3 DNA: TGCGCCAGCAGTGAGAATGTCGGGAACACTGAAGCTTTCTTT.

This clonotype was counted many times. The chain uses TRBV28 and TRBJ1-2; no clear D. Trimming pared 6 bases from V and 6 bases from J, leaving 20 bases between. Germline V gene data show CDR1 as MDHEN and CDR2 as SYDVKM. The CDR3 sequence is 15 residues long. CDR3: CASRESINRYDGYTF. DNA for the CDR3: TGTGCCAGCAGGGAATCGATAAACCGCTATGATGGCTACACCTTC.

There are many counts of this clonotype. The V and J genes are TRBV18 and TRBJ2-3; 7 bases are shared with TRBD2. The CDR3 contains 16 residues. V dropped 2 bases and J dropped 0; count of bases not matched to a gene: 5. CDR1 is KGHSH and CDR2 is LQKENI in the germline V gene. CDR3 in amino acids: CASSPMPSGSTDTQYF. The CDR3 DNA is TGTGCCAGCTCACCAATGCCTAGCGGTAGCACAGATACGCAGTATTTT.

This clonotype was detected only a few times. The chain carries TRBV2 and TRBJ1-5; D uncertain. This CDR3 region has 15 residues. From germline, CDR1 is SNHLY and CDR2 FYNNEI. V lost 5 bases and J 0 bases, leaving 11 bases between the germline ends. CDR3 loop: CASSKRGDSNQPQHF. Written as DNA, the CDR3 is TGTGCCAGCAGTAAGCGCGGGGATAGCAATCAGCCCCAGCATTTT.

This clonotype was detected a few times. The chain has TRBV12-3 or TRBV12-4 and TRBJ2-3, with a tentative D call TRBD2 (5 bases). The V gene lost 3 bases and the J gene lost 4 bases, with 14 bases spanning the gap. There are 15 residues in the CDR3. The CDR3 here is CASSFLLGRADTQYF. Written as DNA, the CDR3 is TGTGCCAGCAGTTTCTTGTTGGGGAGAGCAGATACGCAGTATTTT.

This clonotype has only a few counts. The V gene is TRBV9, the J gene TRBJ1-1, with D unresolved. CDR1 and CDR2 from the germline V gene are SGDLS and YYNGEE. Deletions cut 0 bases from V and 1 base from J, with 4 bases between. The CDR3 length is 13 residues. The CDR3 sequence: CASSVVANTEAFF. The CDR3 coding sequence is TGTGCCAGCAGCGTAGTGGCGAACACTGAAGCTTTCTTT. The complete variable domain, with remaining parts taken from reference TRBV9 and TRBJ1-1, reads DSGVTQTPKHLITATGQRVTLRCSPRSGDLSVYWYQQSLDQGLQFLIQYYNGEERAKGNILERFSAQQFPDLHSELNLSSLELGDSALYFCASSVVANTEAFFGQGTRLTVV.

Many counts were recorded for this clonotype. CDR3 loop: CASSEDAGGLSREQYF. CDR3 sequence (DNA): TGTGCCAGCAGTGAGGACGCGGGGGGCCTCTCAAGGGAGCAGTACTTC. The rearrangement uses TRBV6-1 and TRBJ2-7, with 8 bases lining up with TRBD2. The germline V gene has CDR1 MNHNS and CDR2 SASEGT. V trimming: 3 bases; J trimming: 7 bases; junction bases outside the gene matches: 14. The CDR3 contains 16 residues.

This clonotype was seen many times. Relative to the germline gene, one junction end is altered; a read error may explain this. This rearrangement joins TRBV5-1 to TRBJ1-1; 7 bases align to TRBD1. The CDR3 has 16 amino acids. Per germline, CDR1 SGHRS and CDR2 YFSETQ. In DNA, the CDR3 is TGCGCCAGCAGCTTGGCAAGGGGACAGTTGAACGCTGAAGCTTTCTTT. Its translation is CASSLARGQLNAEAFF.